Sequencing of this T cell receptor (beta chain) was carried out in a study of blood T cell repertoires in COVID-19. Study summary: Some COVID-19 samples were acute and others convalescent; all came from the United States, Italy and Spain. In each case, the material was cDNA or gDNA derived from T cells, B-cell-depleted T cells, or PBMCs.

Per the authors' pipeline: Amplification of reference gene primers provided the estimated nucleated cell counts. Assay used: immunoSEQ multiplex PCR; TCRdb lists only in-frame clones, some missing. V, J and clone size reflect that table, while D and trimming were determined from the DNA. The data show about 190,000 clones, 78% seen once. This CDR3 contains 17 residues. Germline trimming cut 4 bases from V and 2 bases from J; bases unmatched to any gene: 3. Per the germline V gene, CDR1 is MGHDK and CDR2 is SYGVNS. Sequenced: peripheral blood. The chain combines TRBV25-1 with TRBJ2-6, with 12 bases fitting TRBD1. This clonotype was obtained from a woman of 80 years or more with active or convalescent COVID-19. CDR3 sequence: CASSVGQGAPGANVLTF. CDR3 sequence (DNA): TGTGCCAGCAGTGTGGGACAGGGGGCGCCTGGGGCCAACGTCCTGACTTTC.